This section outlines one T cell receptor (beta chain) sequence together with its context. Its antigen is still unknown. A second about 6 to 11 cycle PCR used barcoded and J-beta primers. MiXCR, applied by TCRdb to the 5' RACE reads, yields one record per CDR3 protein. This sample has 1.8 million or so distinct CDR3 sequences; roughly two fifths occur once, and the top ten carry roughly 24%. This entry is derived from a study of blood T cells in healthy people across ages. Study observations and caveats: Naive T cell percentage by flow cytometry tracked strongly with beta diversity.

The CDR3 is 15 amino acids. J lost 4 bases, V lost 4 bases, and 9 bases had no gene match. Germline V gene lookup returns CDR1 SGHRS and CDR2 YFSETQ. Donors ranged from roughly 6 to 100 years old and were healthy Caucasians in Russia. Each of the donors had roughly 10 milliliters of peripheral blood drawn into EDTA-treated Vacutainer tubes. The sequence derives from a human donor in good health. V usage is TRBV5-1 and J usage is TRBJ1-1; 8 bases fit TRBD1. Material: blood. CDR3 sequence: CASSNGQGIGTEAFF. CDR3 nucleotide sequence: TGCGCCAGCAGCAACGGACAGGGTATCGGCACTGAAGCTTTCTTT.